This T cell receptor beta chain was sequenced during a study of T-cell reconstitution after alpha-beta-depleted transplantation in children. Study-wide points: For some patients, TCRbeta diversity was high at day 60 because of recipient T cells and thymic progenitors that survived. At the one-year point after transplant, T-cell counts and TCRbeta diversity were found to come mostly from T cells that had been newly produced. After transplant, at about two months, alpha-beta T cells were reportedly derived from several hundred expanded graft clones.

This clonotype has ten or more counts. Its antigen is not known. Preparation of the TCRbeta library was carried out with unique molecular identifiers. TCRdb analysed the PCR reads with MiXCR anew, one entry per CDR3 protein. This table has about 97,000 distinct CDR3 sequences, over 6% appearing once. The ends were cut back, 8 bases at V and 8 bases at J, with 4 bases in the middle. The CDR3 totals 9 residues. Looked up from germline, CDR1 is WNHNN and CDR2 is SYGVQD (reference sequence). Specimen: PBMCs, collected before TCRalphabeta/CD19-depleted stem cell transplant. The rearrangement links TRBV10-1 to TRBJ2-1; unclear D gene. The source is a boy aged 2 to 10 with acute lymphoblastic leukemia, due to receive a stem cell transplant. The DNA for the CDR3 is TGCGCCAGCGGCGATGAGCAGTTCTTC. It yields the protein CASGDEQFF.